The present entry profiles one T cell receptor beta chain with its context. Trimming took 5 bases from V and 6 from J, leaving 11 bases between them. Germline assignment: CDR1 SGHTA and CDR2 FQGNSA. The CDR3 is 13 amino acids. Primed by a sample-barcoded 5' primer and a J-beta primer mix, a second PCR proceeded for about 7 to 11 cycles. One entry per CDR3 protein, called by TCRdb with MiXCR from the 5' RACE reads. The sample lists hundreds of thousands of distinct CDR3 sequences, around 25% occurring once. The data were obtained in a study of blood T cells in healthy people across ages. The sample also formed part of further work on T cells of mothers and their children.

The clonotype was recovered from a boy between 10 and 17 years old in good health. Sequencing input: blood. The V and J genes are TRBV7-2 and TRBJ2-1; D perhaps matches TRBD1 (7 bases). CDR3 region: CASSGGTANEQFF. The CDR3 DNA is TGTGCCAGCAGCGGGGGGACAGCCAATGAGCAGTTCTTC.